Presented here are 13 T cell receptor beta chains from one specimen sequenced in a study of blood T cell repertoires in COVID-19. Profiled with immunoSEQ multiplex PCR; TCRdb holds only in-frame clones, not every one. The data show 300,000 to 400,000 clones, approximately 91% seen once. Sequenced: PBMCs or T cells enriched from blood (not recorded which). The receptors stem from a woman in her twenties or thirties who had been exposed to COVID-19.

This chain links TRBV5-1 with TRBJ2-2; weak D call: TRBD1 (6 bases). Trimming took 4 bases from V and 2 from J, leaving 12 bases between them. The CDR3 is 15 amino acids. The germline CDR1 and CDR2 sequences are SGHRS and YFSETQ. CDR3 nucleotide sequence: TGCGCCAGCAGCCAGGGGACGGTTAACACCGGGGAGCTGTTTTTT. Its protein product is CASSQGTVNTGELFF.

The chain recombines TRBV6-2 or TRBV6-3 with TRBJ2-3; D perhaps matches TRBD2 (5 bases). The CDR3 is made up of 14 amino acids. Trimming pared 4 bases from V and 2 bases from J, leaving 10 bases between. Per the germline V gene, CDR1 is MNHEY and CDR2 is SVGEGT. In nucleotides, the CDR3 is TGTGCCAGCAGTTTCAGCGGAAACACAGATACGCAGTATTTT. As protein: CASSFSGNTDTQYF.

This clone was recorded only once. The V gene is TRBV7-6, the J gene TRBJ1-2, with 7 positions matching TRBD1. The junction had 11 bases not matched to a gene; V was cut back by 3 bases and J by 7 bases. The CDR3 covers 15 residues. Germline values: CDR1 SGHVS, CDR2 FNYEAQ. CDR3 sequence (DNA): TGTGCCAGCAGCTTGGACGCCGGGACAGTGGGTGGCTACACCTTC. Translated, it gives CASSLDAGTVGGYTF.

The rearrangement uses TRBV7-9 and TRBJ1-1; D uncertain. The CDR3 spans 17 residues. Germline V lookup: CDR1 SEHNR, CDR2 FQNEAQ (reference sequence). V gave up 1 base and J gave up 4 bases, with 19 bases separating them. CDR3 nucleotide sequence: TGTGCCAGCAGCTTAGGAGGAGTCCCTGGGTTCGGCACTGAAGCTTTCTTT. Residues: CASSLGGVPGFGTEAFF.

This chain links TRBV5-1 with TRBJ2-5, with 9 bases that match TRBD2. Trimming cost V 0 bases and J 4 bases; bases outside gene matches: 7. The CDR3 has 16 residues. Germline values: CDR1 SGHRS, CDR2 YFSETQ. The CDR3 reads CASSLASSGGPETQYF. CDR3 DNA: TGCGCCAGCAGCTTGGCCAGTAGCGGGGGCCCAGAGACCCAGTACTTC.

This clone was counted once. The V call is TRBV5-5, the J call TRBJ2-3; 7 positions match TRBD2. This CDR3 comprises 19 residues. Germline V CDR1 and CDR2: SGHKS, YYEKEE (reference sequence). Germline trimming cut 2 bases from V and 2 bases from J; bases unmatched to any gene: 17. The CDR3 sequence is CASSFWGAGSPLFTDTQYF. The CDR3 DNA reads TGTGCCAGCAGCTTCTGGGGAGCGGGGTCCCCCTTATTCACAGATACGCAGTATTTT.

This clone was recorded once. This chain's CDR3 is CASSYSLSYYNEQFF. DNA for the CDR3: TGTGCCAGCAGTTACTCGCTCTCCTACTACAATGAGCAGTTCTTC. J is TRBJ2-1 and V is TRBV6-2 or TRBV6-3; D call uncertain. The CDR3 runs to 15 residues. CDR1 is MNHEY, CDR2 SVGEGT, per germline. The V end lost 0 bases, the J end lost 3 bases, and 9 bases lay between the germline ends.

The chain employs TRBV19 and TRBJ2-7, with D perhaps matching TRBD1 (6 bases). This CDR3 has 13 amino acids. The V end was cut by 3 bases, the J end by 0 bases, with 6 bases between. CDR1 LNHDA and CDR2 SQIVND come from the germline V gene (reference sequence). The CDR3 DNA follows: TGTGCCAGTAGTATGGACAGCTCCTACGAGCAGTACTTC. Its translation is CASSMDSSYEQYF.

The chain couples TRBV18 to TRBJ1-1; D possibly corresponds to TRBD1 (6 bases). The germline V gene encodes CDR1 KGHSH and CDR2 LQKENI. The CDR3 spans 13 residues. The V end was cut by 1 base, the J end by 6 bases, with 9 bases between. This CDR3 reads CASSPHEGAEAFF. The CDR3 DNA reads TGTGCCAGCTCACCACACGAGGGGGCTGAAGCTTTCTTT.

The rearrangement joins TRBV10-3 to TRBJ1-3; D is possibly TRBD1 (5 bases). This CDR3 has 15 amino acids. Trimming left V 3 bases short and J 8 bases short, with 17 bases between. Germline CDR1 is ENHRY and CDR2 is SYGVKD. CDR3 protein: CAISDGRGALDTIYF. In nucleotides, the CDR3 is TGTGCCATCAGTGATGGTAGGGGCGCATTGGACACCATATATTTT.

Only one count was recorded for this clone. One end of the junction fails to match germline, which may point to a read error. The V call is TRBV6-1, the J call TRBJ1-6; 9 nucleotides agree with TRBD1. CDR1 MNHNS and CDR2 SASEGT come from the germline V gene. The CDR3 spans 17 residues. The CDR3 loop reads CASSDPRTGAYNSPLHF. The DNA for the CDR3 is TGTGCCAGCAGTGACCCTAGGACAGGGGCCTACAATTCACCCCTCCACTTT.

The CDR3 region has the DNA TGTGCCAGCAGCTTTACGGACAGGGGGGAGCTGTTTTTT. The encoded protein is CASSFTDRGELFF. J is TRBJ2-2 and V is TRBV5-6; 7 bases align to TRBD1. The germline gives CDR1 SGHDT, CDR2 YYEEEE. J gave up 8 bases and V 2 bases, and 3 bases lay outside the gene matches. This CDR3 is built from 13 residues.

The CDR3 DNA reads TGTGCCAGCAGCTCGCTACAGGGAGCGAATTCACCCCTCCACTTT. This sequence encodes CASSSLQGANSPLHF. The V gene is TRBV5-8, the J gene TRBJ1-6; D perhaps matches TRBD1 (6 bases). CDR1 is SGHTS, CDR2 YDEGEE, per germline. V lost 3 bases and J lost 7, with 14 bases in between. This CDR3 is 15 amino acids long. Variable domain in full (rest from reference TRBV5-8 and TRBJ1-6): EAGVTQSPTHLIKTRGQQATLRCSPISGHTSVYWYQQALGLGLQFLLWYDEGEERNRGNFPPRFSGRQFPNYSSELNVNALELEDSALYLCASSSLQGANSPLHFGNGTRLTVT.